This entry lists 10 T cell receptor beta chains sequenced from one sample in a study of T cells of healthy individuals. One entry per CDR3 protein results from TCRdb running MiXCR on the 5' RACE reads. The table records fewer than 70,000 distinct CDR3 sequences, about 14% of them present only once. The source is a human donor in good health.

The gene calls are TRBV5-6 and TRBJ2-5, with TRBD2 identical over 9 bases. The germline CDR1 and CDR2 sequences are SGHDT and YYEEEE. J lost 2 bases, V lost 4 bases, and 12 bases had no gene match. This CDR3 contains 17 residues. CDR3: CASSLTTSGSAQETQYF. The CDR3 nucleotides are TGTGCCAGCAGCCTGACCACTAGCGGGTCCGCTCAAGAGACCCAGTACTTC.

The chain links TRBV6-1 to TRBJ1-6, with a possible D match to TRBD1 (6 bases). In germline, CDR1 is MNHNS, CDR2 SASEGT. The V and J ends lost 5 bases and 7 bases respectively, with 18 bases between them. The CDR3 contains 16 residues. CDR3 coding DNA: TGTGCCAGCAGTTACCTACAGGGACGCGACAATTCACCCCTCCACTTT. It encodes CASSYLQGRDNSPLHF.

The chain recombines TRBV4-3 with TRBJ1-6, with no clear D. Trimming left V 3 bases short and J 4 bases short, with 13 bases between. The CDR3 runs to 16 residues. Looked up from germline, CDR1 is LGHNA and CDR2 is YSLEER. The CDR3 bases are TGCGCCAGCAGCCAGTCGGGAACTGCTTATAATTCACCCCTCCACTTT. It translates to CASSQSGTAYNSPLHF.

The chain recombines TRBV12-3 or TRBV12-4 with TRBJ2-5; TRBD2 matches at 10 bases. Germline trimming cut 3 bases from V and 5 bases from J; bases unmatched to any gene: 3. This CDR3 comprises 14 residues. As DNA, the CDR3 is TGTGCCAGCAGTTTGACTAGCGGGCCCGAGACCCAGTACTTC. Translation: CASSLTSGPETQYF.

The V gene is TRBV6-6, the J gene TRBJ1-6; D gene ambiguous. V was pared by 6 bases and J by 8 bases, with 14 bases between. Germline V gene lookup returns CDR1 MNHNY and CDR2 SVGAGI (reference sequence). CDR3 length: 14 residues. CDR3 region: CASRDGPIDSPLHF. For the CDR3, the DNA is TGTGCCAGCAGAGACGGTCCAATTGATTCACCCCTCCACTTT.

In this sample, this clonotype turned up once. One end of the junction does not line up with germline, which may come from a read error. The rearrangement links TRBV7-2 to TRBJ2-7, with D unresolved. Germline V gene lookup returns CDR1 SGHTA and CDR2 FQGNSA. The CDR3 is 14 amino acids. The CDR3, as DNA: TGTGCCAGCAGCTTCACGGCGGATTACTACGAGCAGCACTTC. Protein product: CASSFTADYYEQHF.

Many counts were recorded for this clonotype. The chain combines TRBV18 with TRBJ1-2, with D perhaps TRBD1 (6 bases). This CDR3 region has 13 residues. The V gene lost 2 bases and the J gene lost 3 bases, with 7 bases spanning the gap. Germline CDR1 KGHSH, CDR2 LQKENI. CDR3 in amino acids: CASSPGQHYGYTF. Written as DNA, the CDR3 is TGTGCCAGCTCACCAGGACAGCACTATGGCTACACCTTC.

This clonotype came up many times. The gene calls are TRBV2 and TRBJ2-3; a weak D match, TRBD2 (6 bases). The V and J ends lost 8 bases and 0 bases respectively, with 9 bases between them. CDR1 SNHLY and CDR2 FYNNEI come from the germline V gene. The CDR3 has 13 amino acids. CDR3 in amino acids: CASPSVSTDTQYF. The CDR3 DNA sequence: TGTGCCAGCCCTAGCGTCAGCACAGATACGCAGTATTTT. The full variable domain, rest sourced from reference TRBV2 and TRBJ2-3, is EPEVTQTPSHQVTQMGQEVILRCVPISNHLYFYWYRQILGQKVEFLVSFYNNEISEKSEIFDDQFSVERPDGSNFTLKIRSTKLEDSAMYFCASPSVSTDTQYFGPGTRLTVL.

In this sample, this clonotype turned up many times. The J gene is TRBJ2-2, the V gene TRBV5-1; either TRBD1 or TRBD2 may fit D (5 bases each). Between the trimmed V and J ends, which lost 4 bases and 4 bases, there was a span of 17 bases. The CDR3 length is 16 residues. Germline loops: CDR1 SGHRS, CDR2 YFSETQ. CDR3 loop: CASSRGTTQGTGELFF. Written as DNA, the CDR3 is TGCGCCAGCAGCCGAGGGACCACTCAGGGCACCGGGGAGCTGTTTTTT. The variable domain in full, with the rest retrieved from reference TRBV5-1 and TRBJ2-2, is KAGVTQTPRYLIKTRGQQVTLSCSPISGHRSVSWYQQTPGQGLQFLFEYFSETQRNKGNFPGRFSGRQFSNSRSEMNVSTLELGDSALYLCASSRGTTQGTGELFFGEGSRLTVL.

In its sample, this clonotype was seen many times. The chain joins TRBV6-2 or TRBV6-3 to TRBJ1-5; TRBD1 agrees at 8 bases. V was pared by 0 bases and J by 2 bases, with 12 bases of the junction left unmatched. The CDR3 has 19 residues. Looked up from germline, CDR1 is MNHEY and CDR2 is SVGEGT. CDR3 in DNA: TGTGCCAGCAGTTACTCAAGACGGACAGGGATTGCGGGCAATCAGCCCCAGCATTTT. Residues: CASSYSRRTGIAGNQPQHF.